This T cell receptor (beta chain) was captured by sequencing in a study of T-cell memory formation after mild COVID-19. Study findings and constraints: Among contracting clones, CD4+ were mainly CM/EM and CD8+ enriched in EMRA.

As for this clonotype: Its cognate antigen is unknown. The conserved final phenylalanine or tryptophan is absent from the CDR3, which likely points to a read error. The DNA is omitted, as the CDR3 cannot be located on it reliably, and the CDR3 follows TCRdb's listing.

In TCRdb, the 5' RACE reads were re-called with MiXCR into one record per CDR3 protein. The data contain roughly 510,000 distinct CDR3 sequences, roughly 17% of them singletons. The germline V gene encodes CDR1 SEHNR and CDR2 FQNEAQ (reference sequence). The CDR3 length equals 14 residues, ends included. The chain has TRBV7-9 and TRBJ2-1. Sequencing input: PBMCs or a T cell subset sorted from them (not recorded which). The TCR sequence derives from an adult woman who had mild COVID-19 (a few samples of this study predate the infection). Cell type and time point are not known. CDR3 amino acids: CASSLAIEAENFIL.